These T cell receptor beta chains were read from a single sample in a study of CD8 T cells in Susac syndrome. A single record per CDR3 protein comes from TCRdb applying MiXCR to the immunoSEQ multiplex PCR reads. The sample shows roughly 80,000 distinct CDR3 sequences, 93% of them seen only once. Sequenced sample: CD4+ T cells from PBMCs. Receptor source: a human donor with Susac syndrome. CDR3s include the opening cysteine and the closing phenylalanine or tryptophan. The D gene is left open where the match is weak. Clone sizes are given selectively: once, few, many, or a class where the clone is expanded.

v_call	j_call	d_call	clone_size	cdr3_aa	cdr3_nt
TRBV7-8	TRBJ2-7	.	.	CASRPREGFSYEQYF	TGTGCCAGCCGTCCTAGAGAGGGGTTCTCCTACGAGCAGTACTTC
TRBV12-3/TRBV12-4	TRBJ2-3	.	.	CASSFSMGRTDTQYF	TGTGCCAGCAGTTTTTCCATGGGCCGCACAGATACGCAGTATTTT
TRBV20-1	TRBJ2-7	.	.	CSASGGRAYEQYF	TGCAGTGCTAGCGGGGGCAGAGCCTACGAGCAGTACTTC
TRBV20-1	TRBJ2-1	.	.	CSARDGLGKEQFF	TGCAGTGCTAGAGATGGGCTAGGCAAGGAGCAGTTCTTC
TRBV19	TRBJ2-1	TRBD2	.	CAISGGRSHEQFF	TGTGCTATTAGCGGGGGGCGTAGTCATGAGCAGTTCTTC
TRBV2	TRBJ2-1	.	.	CASRGGLDNEQFF	TGTGCCAGCAGGGGGGGCCTGGACAATGAGCAGTTCTTC
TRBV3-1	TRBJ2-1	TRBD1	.	CASSQVIQTDRGYGEQFF	TGTGCCAGCAGCCAAGTTATACAAACTGACAGGGGCTACGGTGAGCAGTTCTTC
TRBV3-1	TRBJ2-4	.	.	CASGRSLAKNIQYF	TGTGCCAGCGGACGATCTTTAGCCAAAAACATTCAGTACTTC
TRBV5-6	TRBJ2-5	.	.	CASSLLDEETQYF	TGTGCCAGCAGCTTGTTAGATGAAGAGACCCAGTACTTC
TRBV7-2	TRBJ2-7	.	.	CASSFGLANLQYF	TGTGCCAGCAGCTTCGGACTCGCCAATCTACAGTACTTC
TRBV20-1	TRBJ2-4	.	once	CSAREWETVTKNIQYF	TGCAGTGCTAGAGAATGGGAGACAGTAACCAAAAACATTCAGTACTTC
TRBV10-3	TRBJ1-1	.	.	CAISESAGVNTEAFF	TGTGCCATCAGTGAGTCCGCAGGGGTTAACACTGAAGCTTTCTTT
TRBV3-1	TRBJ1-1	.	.	CASSQGAHTEAFF	TGTGCCAGCAGCCAGGGGGCGCACACTGAAGCTTTCTTT
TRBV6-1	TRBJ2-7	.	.	CASILSGGGEQYF	TGTGCCAGCATCCTATCGGGCGGAGGTGAGCAGTACTTC
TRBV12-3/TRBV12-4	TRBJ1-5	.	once	CASQYSNQPQHF	TGTGCCAGCCAGTATAGCAATCAGCCCCAGCATTTT
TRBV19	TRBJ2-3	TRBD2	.	CASSAELLAGVADTQYF	TGTGCCAGTAGTGCCGAGTTGCTAGCGGGAGTCGCAGATACGCAGTATTTT